This T cell receptor beta chain was observed in a study of cytomegalovirus exposure and HLA in healthy donors. Study-wide background: The approximately 130 validation repertoires matched the approximately 700 first-cohort repertoires in platform, a later analysis reported.

From germline, CDR1 is MNHEY and CDR2 SMNVEV (reference sequence). CDR3 size: 15 residues. Trimming stripped 1 base from V and 2 bases from J, with 12 bases between. Study results and caveats: In vitro confirmation showed three CMV-associated chains to be CMV antigen specific.

On this clone: The antigen is unknown.

The protocol was immunoSEQ multiplex PCR, while the TCRdb copy is restricted to in-frame clones and leaves out a portion. The sample lists roughly 70,000 clones, nearly 96% occurring once. Material: PBMCs. The V and J genes are TRBV27 and TRBJ2-7; maybe TRBD2 (6 bases). The receptor comes from a woman between 18 and 30 years old in good health and CMV-seropositive. CDR3 sequence (DNA): TGTGCCAGCAGTTTATATGATAGCGGTGCCTACGAGCAGTACTTC. Translated, it gives CASSLYDSGAYEQYF.